This T cell receptor (beta chain) was found in a study of blood T cell repertoires in COVID-19. Study details: Spain, Italy and the United States supplied samples that represented acute and convalescent COVID-19. T cells, B-cell-depleted T cells, or PBMCs provided the cDNA or gDNA that served as material.

This CDR3 has 15 residues. Germline V gives CDR1 LNHDA, CDR2 SQIVND (reference sequence). Trimming took 6 bases from V and 0 from J; bases not matched to a gene: 5. In the original workflow: Reference gene primer amplification in the assay estimated nucleated cell counts. The table came from immunoSEQ multiplex PCR; TCRdb's copy has only in-frame clones and leaves some out. V, J and clone size reflect that table, while D and trimming were determined from the DNA. The sample shows about 76,000 clones, approximately 78% of them seen only once. The chain employs TRBV19 and TRBJ1-5; TRBD1 matches 7 bases. The sequence derives from a human donor in a cohort sampled during active COVID-19. Specimen: peripheral blood. CDR3 bases: TGTGCCAGTAGCCCAGGGGGTGGTAGCAATCAGCCCCAGCATTTT. It codes for CASSPGGGSNQPQHF.